The next 26 T cell receptor beta chains were all read from a single sample in a study of cytomegalovirus exposure and HLA in healthy donors. Amplification used 60 Vbeta primers and 13 Jbeta primers. The data were produced by immunoSEQ multiplex PCR, yet TCRdb's version contains in-frame clones alone and is incomplete. The table for this sample gives roughly 60,000 clones. The specimen was PBMCs. These receptors were taken from a woman in her late teens or twenties in good health and CMV-seronegative.

The gene calls are TRBV5-1 and TRBJ1-4; 9 bases are a match to TRBD1. Germline CDR1 SGHRS, CDR2 YFSETQ. V lost 4 bases and J lost 4; bases outside the gene matches: 11. The CDR3 extends over 17 amino acids. CDR3 DNA: TGCGCCAGCAGCCTGAGAAAGGGACAGGGTAATAATGAAAAACTGTTTTTT. As protein: CASSLRKGQGNNEKLFF.

The chain uses TRBV9 and TRBJ2-3; a possible D gene is TRBD1 (5 bases). The CDR3 contains 16 residues. Germline V lookup: CDR1 SGDLS, CDR2 YYNGEE. The germline V and J ends were trimmed by 3 bases and 4 bases, with 18 bases remaining between them. The CDR3 region is CASSAMGGARADTQYF. The CDR3 DNA sequence: TGTGCCAGCAGCGCGATGGGTGGGGCCCGCGCAGATACGCAGTATTTT. Full variable domain (rest looked up from reference TRBV9 and TRBJ2-3): DSGVTQTPKHLITATGQRVTLRCSPRSGDLSVYWYQQSLDQGLQFLIQYYNGEERAKGNILERFSAQQFPDLHSELNLSSLELGDSALYFCASSAMGGARADTQYFGPGTRLTVL.

This chain joins TRBV1 and TRBJ2-1; TRBD2, the table's D call, was not compared with the DNA. TRBV1 is described as a pseudogene. The CDR3 runs 13 residues. This CDR3 is CTSPASYDNEQFF. The CDR3 DNA sequence: TGCACCAGCCCCGCAAGCTACGACAATGAGCAGTTCTTC.

CDR3 residues: CATSREGRKTQYF. CDR3 sequence (DNA): TGTGCCACCAGCAGAGAAGGGAGGAAGACCCAGTACTTC. V is TRBV15 and J is TRBJ2-5; D is possibly TRBD2 (6 bases). The germline V gene encodes CDR1 LNHNV and CDR2 YYDKDF (reference sequence). The CDR3 contains 13 residues. V was trimmed by 0 bases and J by 6 bases, leaving 8 bases between them.

This chain links TRBV6-6 with TRBJ1-1, with TRBD1 as a possible D gene (5 bases). V was trimmed by 6 bases and J by 7 bases, leaving 12 bases between them. Germline CDR1 is MNHNY and CDR2 is SVGAGI (reference sequence). This CDR3 spans 12 amino acids. The CDR3 DNA sequence: TGTGCCAGCAGCGCCGCAGGGCGTGAAGCTTTCTTT. Its protein is CASSAAGREAFF.

J is TRBJ1-6 and V is TRBV11-2, with D unclear. The V end lost 3 bases, the J end lost 8 bases, and 11 bases lay between the germline ends. This CDR3 is built from 14 residues. Germline assignment: CDR1 SGHAT and CDR2 FQNNGV. CDR3 sequence: CASSFEYSDSPLHF. The CDR3 nucleotides read TGTGCCAGCAGCTTTGAATATAGCGATTCACCCCTCCACTTT.

This chain uses TRBV9 with TRBJ1-1, with 8 bases fitting TRBD1. This CDR3 comprises 15 residues. Germline assignment: CDR1 SGDLS and CDR2 YYNGEE. The J segment lost 4 bases and the V segment lost 3 bases, leaving 8 bases of the junction unmatched. The CDR3 is CASSASGGLVTEAFF. The CDR3 region has the DNA TGTGCCAGCAGCGCCTCAGGGGGCTTGGTCACTGAAGCTTTCTTT.

The genes are TRBV20-1 and TRBJ2-5; 7 bases agree with TRBD1. Germline-derived CDR1 and CDR2 are DFQATT and SNEGSKA (reference sequence). Trimming cost V 6 bases and J 3 bases; bases outside gene matches: 1. The CDR3 is 11 amino acids. CDR3: CSADREETQYF. The CDR3 coding sequence is TGCAGTGCAGACAGGGAAGAGACCCAGTACTTC.

The chain has TRBV7-8 and TRBJ1-1; D unresolved. V lost 5 bases to trimming and J lost 0 bases, with 7 bases between them. The germline gives CDR1 SGHVS, CDR2 FQNEAQ. CDR3 length equals 13 residues. In DNA form, the CDR3 reads TGTGCCAGCAGCCAAGACTTGAACACTGAAGCTTTCTTT. Residues: CASSQDLNTEAFF. Full variable domain (outside the CDR3, taken from reference TRBV7-8 and TRBJ1-1): GAGVSQSPRYKVAKRGQDVALRCDPISGHVSLFWYQQALGQGPEFLTYFQNEAQLDKSGLPSDRFFAERPEGSVSTLKIQRTQQEDSAVYLCASSQDLNTEAFFGQGTRLTVV.

The chain joins TRBV28 to TRBJ1-1; 8 bases fit TRBD1. Germline assignment: CDR1 MDHEN and CDR2 SYDVKM. This CDR3 comprises 14 residues. V shed 8 bases and J 5 bases; nucleotides not matched to a gene: 10. The CDR3 DNA is TGTGCCAGCCTTCCCTCAGGGGGCAGTACTGAAGCTTTCTTT. It encodes CASLPSGGSTEAFF. Supplemented by reference TRBV28 and TRBJ1-1, the full variable domain reads DVKVTQSSRYLVKRTGEKVFLECVQDMDHENMFWYRQDPGLGLRLIYFSYDVKMKEKGDIPEGYSVSREKKERFSLILESASTNQTSMYLCASLPSGGSTEAFFGQGTRLTVV.

The V gene is TRBV29-1, the J gene TRBJ2-1; D ambiguous. The CDR3 is 13 amino acids. Germline assignment: CDR1 SQVTM and CDR2 ANQGSEA. Trimming removed 0 bases at V and 11 bases at J, with 14 bases between. CDR3 region: CSVEDRPGHKQFF. The DNA of the CDR3 is TGCAGCGTTGAAGATCGACCAGGTCATAAGCAGTTCTTC.

The chain has TRBV4-1 and TRBJ1-4, with 8 nucleotides matching TRBD1. The V and J ends lost 0 bases and 4 bases, in that order; junction bases with no gene match: 4. This CDR3 has 16 amino acids. The V gene's germline CDR1 is MGHRA and CDR2 YSYEKL. CDR3 in DNA: TGCGCCAGCAGCCAAGATTTTGGACAGGGTAATGAAAAACTGTTTTTT. The encoded protein is CASSQDFGQGNEKLFF.

The V and J genes are TRBV10-3 and TRBJ1-3, with D unclear. There are 13 residues in the CDR3. Germline loops: CDR1 ENHRY, CDR2 SYGVKD. Between the trimmed V and J ends, which lost 3 bases and 2 bases, there was a span of 5 bases. The CDR3: CAISETAGNTIYF. DNA of the CDR3: TGTGCCATCAGTGAAACGGCTGGAAACACCATATATTTT.

The chain is built from TRBV4-1 and TRBJ2-7, with D possibly being TRBD2 (5 bases). Germline V lookup: CDR1 MGHRA, CDR2 YSYEKL. V dropped 3 bases and J dropped 3 bases, with 12 bases sitting between them. The length of the CDR3 is 14 residues. CDR3 DNA: TGCGCCAGCAGCCAGGGGAGCGGAAACTACGAGCAGTACTTC. Its protein product is CASSQGSGNYEQYF.

A remark on this clone: The junction differs from germline at one of its ends, possibly a read error. V is TRBV30 and J is TRBJ2-1, with 9 positions matching TRBD2. Germline CDR1 GTSNPN, CDR2 SVGIG (reference sequence). CDR3 length: 15 residues. CDR3 sequence (DNA): TGTGCCGGGAGCGTTAGCGGGGGAGAGCTCAATGAGCAGTTCTTC. The encoded protein is CAGSVSGGELNEQFF. The full variable domain, rest sourced from reference TRBV30 and TRBJ2-1, is SQTIHQWPATLVQPVGSPLSLECTVEGTSNPNLYWYRQAAGRGLQLLFYSVGIGQISSEVPQNLSASRPQDRQFILSSKKLLLSDSGFYLCAGSVSGGELNEQFFGPGTRLTVL.

CDR3 sequence (DNA): TGTGCCAGGGCCAGGGGAGTCACCTACGAGCAGTACTTC. This encodes CARARGVTYEQYF. This chain connects TRBV2 to TRBJ2-7, with D possibly matching TRBD1 (6 bases). Germline CDR1 reads SNHLY; CDR2 reads FYNNEI. The CDR3 sequence is 13 residues long. V lost 9 bases and J lost 2, with 14 bases in between. The full variable domain, with the rest looked up from reference TRBV2 and TRBJ2-7, is EPEVTQTPSHQVTQMGQEVILRCVPISNHLYFYWYRQILGQKVEFLVSFYNNEISEKSEIFDDQFSVERPDGSNFTLKIRSTKLEDSAMYFCARARGVTYEQYFGPGTRLTVT.

DNA for the CDR3: TGTGCCAGCATGGGTGGGCAGGGGGCCGCAGATACGCAGTATTTT. Translation gives CASMGGQGAADTQYF. The chain couples TRBV25-1 to TRBJ2-3; 8 bases align to TRBD1. The CDR3 spans 15 residues. V lost 7 bases, J lost 4 bases, and 10 bases stayed unmatched. CDR1 is MGHDK, CDR2 SYGVNS, per germline.

This chain links TRBV12-5 with TRBJ1-5, with D tentatively TRBD1 (5 bases). The length of the CDR3 is 16 residues. V lost 2 bases, J lost 0 bases, and 11 bases lay in between. CDR1 and CDR2 from the germline V gene are LGHNT and FRNRAP. The chain's CDR3 is CASGLIQGYSNQPQHF. CDR3 nucleotides: TGTGCTAGTGGTTTGATCCAGGGTTATAGCAATCAGCCCCAGCATTTT. Based on the CDR3 plus reference TRBV12-5 and TRBJ1-5, the full variable domain is DARVTQTPRHKVTEMGQEVTMRCQPILGHNTVFWYRQTMMQGLELLAYFRNRAPLDDSGMPKDRFSAEMPDATLATLKIQPSEPRDSAVYFCASGLIQGYSNQPQHFGDGTRLSIL.

The rearrangement links TRBV28 to TRBJ1-1; TRBD1 matches 7 bases. The ends lost 7 bases at V and 2 bases at J; junction bases unmatched: 10. CDR3 size: 15 residues. CDR1 is MDHEN, CDR2 SYDVKM, per germline. CDR3 nucleotides: TGTGCCAGCAACTCTCATGACAGGGTTAACACTGAAGCTTTCTTT. This sequence encodes CASNSHDRVNTEAFF.

The V call is TRBV9, the J call TRBJ2-1; TRBD2 is a possible D gene (6 bases). Germline lookup yields CDR1 SGDLS and CDR2 YYNGEE. The CDR3 contains 15 residues. V was cut by 3 bases and J by 9 bases, with 19 bases left in between. CDR3 residues: CASSAGTPGVGEQFF. The CDR3 DNA reads as TGTGCCAGCAGCGCGGGGACGCCGGGGGTTGGTGAGCAGTTCTTC. The variable domain in full, completed from reference TRBV9 and TRBJ2-1, reads DSGVTQTPKHLITATGQRVTLRCSPRSGDLSVYWYQQSLDQGLQFLIQYYNGEERAKGNILERFSAQQFPDLHSELNLSSLELGDSALYFCASSAGTPGVGEQFFGPGTRLTVL.

The V gene is TRBV7-9, the J gene TRBJ2-7; TRBD1 matches 9 bases. Germline CDR1 and CDR2: SEHNR and FQNEAQ (reference sequence). J lost 2 bases, V lost 5 bases, and 7 bases had no gene match. There are 15 residues in the CDR3. The CDR3 bases are TGTGCCAGCAGCCACAAACAGGGGGCTACCTACGAGCAGTACTTC. It codes for CASSHKQGATYEQYF.

This rearrangement joins TRBV19 to TRBJ2-7, with D maybe TRBD2 (5 bases). The germline V gene encodes CDR1 LNHDA and CDR2 SQIVND (reference sequence). The CDR3 totals 14 residues. V was clipped by 3 bases and J by 2 bases, with 11 bases between them. The CDR3 nucleotides read TGTGCCAGTAGTATGAATCGGGGTACCTACGAGCAGTACTTC. Amino acid sequence: CASSMNRGTYEQYF.

The rearrangement joins TRBV9 to TRBJ2-1; D not certain. The CDR3 loop spans 12 amino acids. In germline, CDR1 is SGDLS, CDR2 YYNGEE. The ends were cut back, 0 bases at V and 7 bases at J, with 5 bases in the middle. CDR3 sequence (DNA): TGTGCCAGCAGCGTAGACCTAAATGAGCAGTTCTTC. Residues: CASSVDLNEQFF.

The CDR3 spells CASRPRVSSYEQYF. The DNA of the CDR3 is TGTGCCAGTAGGCCTCGGGTTTCCTCCTACGAGCAGTACTTC. The chain joins TRBV19 to TRBJ2-7; the D is unclear. CDR1 is LNHDA and CDR2 is SQIVND in the germline V gene (reference sequence). Trimming shortened V by 6 bases and J by 0 bases, and 12 bases separated the two germline ends. CDR3 length: 14 amino acids.

The genes are TRBV30 and TRBJ1-5; D possibly corresponds to TRBD1 (5 bases). The germline CDR1 and CDR2 sequences are GTSNPN and SVGIG (reference sequence). The CDR3 covers 13 residues. Trimming pared 5 bases from V and 4 bases from J, leaving 12 bases between. In DNA, the CDR3 is TGTGCCTGGGAGACCGACAGAAATCAGCCCCAGCATTTT. This gives the protein CAWETDRNQPQHF.

The CDR3 here is CASKWAGGHTEAFF. DNA of the CDR3: TGTGCCAGCAAATGGGCGGGGGGCCACACTGAAGCTTTCTTT. The rearrangement uses TRBV27 and TRBJ1-1; D may be TRBD1 (6 bases). V was clipped by 7 bases and J by 3 bases, with 15 bases between them. This CDR3 is 14 amino acids long. CDR1 is MNHEY, CDR2 SMNVEV, per germline (reference sequence).